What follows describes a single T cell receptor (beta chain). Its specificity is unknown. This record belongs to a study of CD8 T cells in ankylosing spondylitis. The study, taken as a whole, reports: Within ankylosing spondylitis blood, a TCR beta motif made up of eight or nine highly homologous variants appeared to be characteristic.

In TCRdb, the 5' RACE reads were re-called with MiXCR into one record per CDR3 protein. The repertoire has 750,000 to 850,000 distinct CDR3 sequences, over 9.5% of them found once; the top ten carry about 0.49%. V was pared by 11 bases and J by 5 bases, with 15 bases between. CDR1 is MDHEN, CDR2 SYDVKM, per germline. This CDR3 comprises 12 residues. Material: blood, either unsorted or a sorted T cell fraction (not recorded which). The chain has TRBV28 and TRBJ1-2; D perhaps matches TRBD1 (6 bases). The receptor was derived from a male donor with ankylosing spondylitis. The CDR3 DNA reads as TGTGCCTCATGGGGGCGCCGTTATGGCTACACCTTC. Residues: CASWGRRYGYTF.